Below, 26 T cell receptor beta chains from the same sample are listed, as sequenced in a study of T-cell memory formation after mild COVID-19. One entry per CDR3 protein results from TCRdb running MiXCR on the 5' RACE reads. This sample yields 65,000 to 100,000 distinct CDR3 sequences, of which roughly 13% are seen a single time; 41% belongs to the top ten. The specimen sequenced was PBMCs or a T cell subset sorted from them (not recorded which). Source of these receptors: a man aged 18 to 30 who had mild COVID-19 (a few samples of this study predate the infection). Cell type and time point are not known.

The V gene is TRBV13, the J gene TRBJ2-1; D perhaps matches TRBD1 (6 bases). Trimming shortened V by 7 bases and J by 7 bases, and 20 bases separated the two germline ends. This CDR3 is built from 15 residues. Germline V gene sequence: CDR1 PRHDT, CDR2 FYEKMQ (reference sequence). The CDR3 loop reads CASKSTGSYGNEQFF. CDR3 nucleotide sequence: TGTGCCAGCAAGTCAACAGGGAGCTACGGAAATGAGCAGTTCTTC.

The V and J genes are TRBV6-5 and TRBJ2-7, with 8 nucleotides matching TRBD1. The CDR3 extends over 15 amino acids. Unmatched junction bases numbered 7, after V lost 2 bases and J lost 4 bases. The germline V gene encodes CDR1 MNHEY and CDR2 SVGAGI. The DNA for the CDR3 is TGTGCCAGCAGTTACAGAACAGGGGGGATATACGAGCAGTACTTC. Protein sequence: CASSYRTGGIYEQYF.

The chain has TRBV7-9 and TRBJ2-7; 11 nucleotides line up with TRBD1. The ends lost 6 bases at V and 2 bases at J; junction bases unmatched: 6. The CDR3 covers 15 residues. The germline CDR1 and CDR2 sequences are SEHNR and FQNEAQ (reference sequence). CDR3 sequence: CASSPRTGGTYEQYF. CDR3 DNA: TGTGCCAGCAGTCCCCGGACAGGGGGCACCTACGAGCAGTACTTC.

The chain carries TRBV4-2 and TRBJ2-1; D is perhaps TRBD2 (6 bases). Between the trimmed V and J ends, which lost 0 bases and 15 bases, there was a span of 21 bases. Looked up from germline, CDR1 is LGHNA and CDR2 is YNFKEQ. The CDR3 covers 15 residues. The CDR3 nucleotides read TGTGCCAGCAGCCAAGAAAAGGGTGTGGCGGGAAGTGGGTTCTTC. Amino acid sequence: CASSQEKGVAGSGFF.

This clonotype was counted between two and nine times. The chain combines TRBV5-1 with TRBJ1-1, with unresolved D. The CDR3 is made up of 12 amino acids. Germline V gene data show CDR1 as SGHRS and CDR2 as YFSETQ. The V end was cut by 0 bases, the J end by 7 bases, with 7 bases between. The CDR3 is CASSLVPGEAFF. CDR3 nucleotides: TGCGCCAGCAGCTTGGTCCCGGGTGAAGCTTTCTTT.

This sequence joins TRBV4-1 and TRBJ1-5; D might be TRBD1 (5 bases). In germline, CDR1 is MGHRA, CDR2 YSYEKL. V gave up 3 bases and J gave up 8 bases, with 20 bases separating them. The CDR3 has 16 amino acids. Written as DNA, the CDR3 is TGCGCCAGCAGCCACCCCGCGGGGCAGGGCCTTGAGCCCCAGCATTTT. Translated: CASSHPAGQGLEPQHF.

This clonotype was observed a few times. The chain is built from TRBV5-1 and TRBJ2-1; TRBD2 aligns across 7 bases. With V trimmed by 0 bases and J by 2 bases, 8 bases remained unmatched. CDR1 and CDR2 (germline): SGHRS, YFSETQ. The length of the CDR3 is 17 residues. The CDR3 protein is CASSLGSAGDPYNEQFF. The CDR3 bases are TGCGCCAGCAGCTTGGGAAGCGCGGGGGACCCCTACAATGAGCAGTTCTTC. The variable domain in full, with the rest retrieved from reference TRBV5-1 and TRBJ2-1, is KAGVTQTPRYLIKTRGQQVTLSCSPISGHRSVSWYQQTPGQGLQFLFEYFSETQRNKGNFPGRFSGRQFSNSRSEMNVSTLELGDSALYLCASSLGSAGDPYNEQFFGPGTRLTVL.

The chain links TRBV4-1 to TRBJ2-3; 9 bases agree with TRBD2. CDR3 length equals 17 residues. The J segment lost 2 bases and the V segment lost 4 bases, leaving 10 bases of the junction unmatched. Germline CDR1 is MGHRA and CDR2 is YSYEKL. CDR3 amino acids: CASSPRELAGHTDTQYF. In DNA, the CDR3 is TGCGCCAGCAGCCCTAGGGAGCTAGCGGGGCACACAGATACGCAGTATTTT.

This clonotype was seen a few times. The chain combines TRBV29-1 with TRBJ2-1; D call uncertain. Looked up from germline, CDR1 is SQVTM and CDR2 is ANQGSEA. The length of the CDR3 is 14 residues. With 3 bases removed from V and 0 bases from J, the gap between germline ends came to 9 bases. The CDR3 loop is CSVEGFSSYNEQFF. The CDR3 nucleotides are TGCAGCGTTGAGGGGTTTAGCTCCTACAATGAGCAGTTCTTC.

DNA of the CDR3: TGTGCCAGCAGCCAGAGGACGGACTCCTACAATGAGCAGTTCTTC. Translating gives CASSQRTDSYNEQFF. J is TRBJ2-1 and V is TRBV12-3 or TRBV12-4; D ambiguous. The CDR3 has 15 amino acids. V was cut by 6 bases and J by 0 bases, with 12 bases left in between.

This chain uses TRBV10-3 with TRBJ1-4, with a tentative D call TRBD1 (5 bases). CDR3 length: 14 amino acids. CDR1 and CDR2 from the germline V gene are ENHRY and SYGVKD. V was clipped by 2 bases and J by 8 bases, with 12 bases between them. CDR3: CAISESTGSEKLFF. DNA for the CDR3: TGTGCCATCAGTGAGAGTACAGGCTCGGAAAAACTGTTTTTT.

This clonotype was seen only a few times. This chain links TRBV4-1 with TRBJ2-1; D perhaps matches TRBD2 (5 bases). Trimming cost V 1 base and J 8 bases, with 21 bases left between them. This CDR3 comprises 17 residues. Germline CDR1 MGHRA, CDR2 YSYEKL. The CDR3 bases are TGCGCCAGCAGCCAAGGCTTTGGCCGGGAACAGTGGGATGAGCAGTTCTTC. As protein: CASSQGFGREQWDEQFF.

The CDR3 nucleotides read TGTGCCATCAGTGAAAACTCGTTTCGGGACGCAAGCGAGGCAGATACGCAGTATTTT. Protein sequence: CAISENSFRDASEADTQYF. The rearrangement uses TRBV10-3 and TRBJ2-3, with D possibly being TRBD1 or TRBD2 (5 bases each). The CDR3 sequence is 19 residues long. Deletions cut 3 bases from V and 4 bases from J, with 26 bases between. The germline gives CDR1 ENHRY, CDR2 SYGVKD.

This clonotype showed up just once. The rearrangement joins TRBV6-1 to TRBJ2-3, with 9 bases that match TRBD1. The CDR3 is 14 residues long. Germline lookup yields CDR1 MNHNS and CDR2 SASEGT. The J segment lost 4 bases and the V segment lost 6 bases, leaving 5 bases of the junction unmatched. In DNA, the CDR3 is TGTGCCAGCAGGGAGGGACAGGGCTCAGATACGCAGTATTTT. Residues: CASREGQGSDTQYF.

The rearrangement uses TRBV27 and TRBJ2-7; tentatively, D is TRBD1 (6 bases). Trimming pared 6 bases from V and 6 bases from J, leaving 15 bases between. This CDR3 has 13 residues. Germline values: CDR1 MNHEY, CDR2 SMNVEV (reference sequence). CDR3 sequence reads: CASSWGPFGEQYF. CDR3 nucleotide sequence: TGTGCCAGCAGCTGGGGGCCCTTCGGCGAGCAGTACTTC.

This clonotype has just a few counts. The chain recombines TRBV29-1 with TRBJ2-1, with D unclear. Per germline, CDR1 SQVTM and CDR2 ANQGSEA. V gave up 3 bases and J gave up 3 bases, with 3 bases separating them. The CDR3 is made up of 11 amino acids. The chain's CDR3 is CSVDDYNEQFF. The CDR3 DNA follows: TGCAGCGTTGATGACTACAATGAGCAGTTCTTC.

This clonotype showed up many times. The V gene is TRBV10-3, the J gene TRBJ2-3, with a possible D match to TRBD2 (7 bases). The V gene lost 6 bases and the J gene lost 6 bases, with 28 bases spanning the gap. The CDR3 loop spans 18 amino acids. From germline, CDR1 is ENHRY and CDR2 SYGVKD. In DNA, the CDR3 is TGTGCCATCAGCCTGGGGGGGCTTCGAGCGGGGAGGGCGGATACGCAGTATTTT. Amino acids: CAISLGGLRAGRADTQYF.

Here the CDR3 DNA reads TGTGCCAGCAGCTCCAACGGGGAGGGGGCCTACGAGCAGTACTTC. The encoded protein is CASSSNGEGAYEQYF. This chain joins TRBV13 and TRBJ2-7, with D maybe TRBD2 (7 bases). CDR1 PRHDT and CDR2 FYEKMQ come from the germline V gene (reference sequence). The CDR3 covers 15 residues. V gave up 4 bases and J gave up 2 bases, with 15 bases separating them.

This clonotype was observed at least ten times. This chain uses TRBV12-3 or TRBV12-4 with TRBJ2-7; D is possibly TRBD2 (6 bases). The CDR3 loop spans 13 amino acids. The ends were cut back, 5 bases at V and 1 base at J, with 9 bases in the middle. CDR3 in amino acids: CASSPTRSYEQYF. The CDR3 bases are TGTGCCAGCAGTCCGACTAGGTCCTACGAGCAGTACTTC.

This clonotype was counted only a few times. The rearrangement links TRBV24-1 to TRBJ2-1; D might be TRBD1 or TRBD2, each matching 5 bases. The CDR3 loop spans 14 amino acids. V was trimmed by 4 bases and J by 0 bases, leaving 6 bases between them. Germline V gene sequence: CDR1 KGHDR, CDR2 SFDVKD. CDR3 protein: CATSDGTSYNEQFF. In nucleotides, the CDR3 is TGTGCCACCAGTGACGGGACCTCCTACAATGAGCAGTTCTTC.

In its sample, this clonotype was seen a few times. CDR3 DNA sequence: TGTGCCAGCAGCAAACTAGTAGATACGCAGTATTTT. Protein product: CASSKLVDTQYF. The J gene is TRBJ2-3, the V gene TRBV9, with D possibly matching TRBD2 (5 bases). The CDR3 consists of 12 residues. Trimming stripped 4 bases from V and 5 bases from J, with 8 bases between. Germline CDR1 SGDLS, CDR2 YYNGEE. Drawing the rest from reference TRBV9 and TRBJ2-3, the complete variable domain is DSGVTQTPKHLITATGQRVTLRCSPRSGDLSVYWYQQSLDQGLQFLIQYYNGEERAKGNILERFSAQQFPDLHSELNLSSLELGDSALYFCASSKLVDTQYFGPGTRLTVL.

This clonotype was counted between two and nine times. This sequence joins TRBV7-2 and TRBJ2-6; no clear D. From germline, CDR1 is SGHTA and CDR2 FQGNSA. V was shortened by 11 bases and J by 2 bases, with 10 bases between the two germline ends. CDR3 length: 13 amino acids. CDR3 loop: CASKSPGANVLTF. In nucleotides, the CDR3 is TGTGCCTCCAAGTCCCCTGGGGCCAACGTCCTGACTTTC.

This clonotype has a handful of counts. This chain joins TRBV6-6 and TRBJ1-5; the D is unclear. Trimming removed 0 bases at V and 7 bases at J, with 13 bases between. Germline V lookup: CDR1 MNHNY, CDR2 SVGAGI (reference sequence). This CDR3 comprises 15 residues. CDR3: CASSYSYENGQPQHF. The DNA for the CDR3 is TGTGCCAGCAGTTACTCGTACGAAAACGGGCAGCCCCAGCATTTT.

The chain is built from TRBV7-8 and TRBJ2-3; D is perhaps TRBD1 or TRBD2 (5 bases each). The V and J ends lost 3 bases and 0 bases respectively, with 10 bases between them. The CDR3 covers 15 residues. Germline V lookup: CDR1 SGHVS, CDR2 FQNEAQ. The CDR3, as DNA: TGTGCCAGCAGCTTTGGGACGACTAGCACAGATACGCAGTATTTT. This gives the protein CASSFGTTSTDTQYF.

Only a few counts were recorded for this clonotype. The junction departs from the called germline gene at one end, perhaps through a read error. The CDR3 DNA follows: TGTGCCAGCAGCTTAGCAGTCGATCCGGGGACAGCTTTT. This codes for CASSLAVDPGTAF. This chain connects TRBV7-2 to TRBJ2-3; 7 bases align to TRBD1. Germline values: CDR1 SGHTA, CDR2 FQGNSA. The CDR3 length is 13 residues. The full variable domain, in which reference TRBV7-2 and TRBJ2-3 provide the parts outside the CDR3, is GAGVSQSPSNKVTEKGKDVELRCDPISGHTALYWYRQSLGQGLEFLIYFQGNSAPDKSGLPSDRFSAERTGGSVSTLTIQRTQQEDSAVYLCASSLAVDPGTAFGPGTRLTVL.

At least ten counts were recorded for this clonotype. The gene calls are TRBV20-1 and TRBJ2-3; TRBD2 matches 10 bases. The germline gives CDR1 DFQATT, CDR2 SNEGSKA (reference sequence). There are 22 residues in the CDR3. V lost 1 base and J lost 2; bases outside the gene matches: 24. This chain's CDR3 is CSARVSISSLSTSGYHTDTQYF. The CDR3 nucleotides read TGCAGTGCTAGAGTATCGATCTCCTCTCTCTCGACTAGCGGGTATCACACAGATACGCAGTATTTT.